Below are 24 T cell receptor beta chains sequenced from a single sample in a study of Graves' ophthalmopathy and Graves' hyperthyroidism. Investigators amplified TCR beta CDR3 regions from RNA transcripts. HTBI-primed first-round RT-PCR preceded second-round multiplex PCR. Using its own MiXCR run on the multiplex PCR reads, TCRdb lists one record per CDR3 protein. The sample has over a million distinct CDR3 sequences; approximately 35% are singletons. The sample taken for sequencing was peripheral blood or thyroid tissue (not recorded which). Every receptor here comes from an adult man with Graves' hyperthyroidism.

This clonotype was counted ten times or more. V is TRBV7-2 and J is TRBJ1-6, with a tentative D call TRBD1 (5 bases). Between the trimmed V and J ends, which lost 0 bases and 6 bases, there was a span of 12 bases. Germline V CDR1 and CDR2: SGHTA, FQGNSA. The length of the CDR3 is 16 residues. Here the CDR3 DNA reads TGTGCCAGCAGCTTAGCCGGGGGGACGGTTAATTCACCCCTCCACTTT. Translating it yields CASSLAGGTVNSPLHF. Using reference TRBV7-2 and TRBJ1-6 for the parts outside the CDR3, the full variable domain is GAGVSQSPSNKVTEKGKDVELRCDPISGHTALYWYRQSLGQGLEFLIYFQGNSAPDKSGLPSDRFSAERTGGSVSTLTIQRTQQEDSAVYLCASSLAGGTVNSPLHFGNGTRLTVT.

This clonotype has ten or more counts. The chain is built from TRBV20-1 and TRBJ2-5; D possibly corresponds to TRBD2 (5 bases). Germline V gives CDR1 DFQATT, CDR2 SNEGSKA (reference sequence). This CDR3 comprises 12 residues. Trimming removed 5 bases at V and 2 bases at J, with 9 bases between. The CDR3 protein is CSARSGQETQYF. In DNA form, the CDR3 reads TGCAGTGCTCGTTCGGGACAAGAGACCCAGTACTTC.

The chain employs TRBV5-6 and TRBJ1-1; D is unresolved. The CDR3 loop spans 15 amino acids. Germline V gene lookup returns CDR1 SGHDT and CDR2 YYEEEE. The V end was cut by 0 bases, the J end by 1 base, with 10 bases between. CDR3 region: CASSLDNPGNTEAFF. The DNA of the CDR3 is TGTGCCAGCAGCTTGGATAACCCCGGGAACACTGAAGCTTTCTTT.

This clonotype was seen a handful of times. The rearrangement joins TRBV28 to TRBJ2-6; D possibly corresponds to TRBD2 (6 bases). Germline lookup yields CDR1 MDHEN and CDR2 SYDVKM. With 2 bases removed from V and 4 bases from J, the gap between germline ends came to 18 bases. The CDR3 is made up of 18 amino acids. CDR3 sequence reads: CASSLRRGRGSGANVLTF. In DNA form, the CDR3 reads TGTGCCAGCAGTTTAAGGCGGGGCAGAGGGTCCGGGGCCAACGTCCTGACTTTC.

This clonotype appeared a few times. The J gene is TRBJ2-5, the V gene TRBV6-1; TRBD1 matches at 9 bases. Germline loops: CDR1 MNHNS, CDR2 SASEGT. The CDR3 is 16 amino acids. Trimming removed 6 bases from V and 5 bases from J; junction bases left unmatched: 13. The DNA for the CDR3 is TGTGCCAGCAGCCGGACACTGACAGGGGGTTACGAGACCCAGTACTTC. It yields the protein CASSRTLTGGYETQYF.

V is TRBV10-2 and J is TRBJ2-2, with TRBD2 identical over 9 bases. J gave up 6 bases and V 6 bases, and 8 bases lay outside the gene matches. Germline-derived CDR1 and CDR2 are WSHSY and SAAADI. The CDR3 covers 15 residues. The CDR3 loop is CASRSRTSAAGELFF. The CDR3, as DNA: TGCGCCAGCAGATCCCGGACTAGCGCGGCCGGGGAGCTGTTTTTT.

This clonotype was detected ten times or more. The V and J genes are TRBV29-1 and TRBJ2-7, with 9 bases that match TRBD1. Trimming removed 4 bases from V and 6 bases from J; junction bases left unmatched: 7. Germline values: CDR1 SQVTM, CDR2 ANQGSEA. The length of the CDR3 is 13 residues. The CDR3 nucleotides read TGCAGCGTTGCATGGGACAGGGTCTGCGAGCAGTACTTC. Protein sequence: CSVAWDRVCEQYF.

The rearrangement links TRBV10-3 to TRBJ2-7, with TRBD2 as a possible D gene (7 bases). This CDR3 comprises 14 residues. Trimming removed 8 bases at V and 3 bases at J, with 17 bases between. CDR1 and CDR2 from the germline V gene are ENHRY and SYGVKD. The CDR3 nucleotides are TGTGCCATCCAAGGGGGGGCAGGGGACTACGAGCAGTACTTC. This gives the protein CAIQGGAGDYEQYF.

The chain carries TRBV15 and TRBJ1-6; weak D call: TRBD1 (5 bases). The germline CDR1 and CDR2 sequences are LNHNV and YYDKDF (reference sequence). V was pared by 5 bases and J by 3 bases, with 11 bases between. This CDR3 region has 15 residues. This CDR3 reads CATSGGWRYNSPLHF. For the CDR3, the DNA is TGTGCCACCAGCGGGGGATGGCGCTATAATTCACCCCTCCACTTT. The variable domain in full, with the rest retrieved from reference TRBV15 and TRBJ1-6, is DAMVIQNPRYQVTQFGKPVTLSCSQTLNHNVMYWYQQKSSQAPKLLFHYYDKDFNNEADTPDNFQSRRPNTSFCFLDIRSPGLGDTAMYLCATSGGWRYNSPLHFGNGTRLTVT.

The chain has TRBV15 and TRBJ2-6; D might be TRBD1 (5 bases). The germline gives CDR1 LNHNV, CDR2 YYDKDF (reference sequence). This CDR3 has 12 amino acids. Trimming removed 3 bases from V and 9 bases from J, with 6 bases in between. The CDR3: CATSSRDNVLTF. The CDR3 nucleotides are TGTGCCACCAGCAGCAGGGACAACGTCCTGACTTTC.

Concerning this clonotype: Being one base from a much bigger clone, this may be a read error. The V and J genes are TRBV2 and TRBJ2-2; the D gene is possibly TRBD2 (6 bases). Germline lookup yields CDR1 SNHLY and CDR2 FYNNEI. CDR3 length equals 14 residues. This CDR3 is CASSFGRMGGEPFF. CDR3 nucleotides: TGTGCCAGCAGTTTTGGTCGTATGGGCGGGGAGCCGTTTTTT. The variable domain in full, with the rest retrieved from reference TRBV2 and TRBJ2-2, is EPEVTQTPSHQVTQMGQEVILRCVPISNHLYFYWYRQILGQKVEFLVSFYNNEISEKSEIFDDQFSVERPDGSNFTLKIRSTKLEDSAMYFCASSFGRMGGEPFFGEGSRLTVL.

The sample holds many counts of this clonotype. The chain joins TRBV7-8 to TRBJ1-5, with D tentatively TRBD1 (5 bases). V gave up 0 bases and J gave up 4 bases, with 10 bases separating them. The germline V gene encodes CDR1 SGHVS and CDR2 FQNEAQ. The CDR3 is 15 residues long. CDR3 DNA sequence: TGTGCCAGCAGCTTAGCGGACACCATTAATCAGCCCCAGCATTTT. It specifies CASSLADTINQPQHF.

At least ten counts were recorded for this clonotype. The V call is TRBV11-2, the J call TRBJ2-5, with D unclear. CDR3 length: 14 amino acids. V shed 1 base and J shed 2 bases, with 8 bases lying between them. CDR1 is SGHAT, CDR2 FQNNGV, per germline. The CDR3 DNA reads as TGTGCCAGCAGCTTAGTTGTCTGGCAAGAGACCCAGTACTTC. It encodes CASSLVVWQETQYF.

Comments on this clonotype: This clone may be a read error of a much larger clone one base away. The gene calls are TRBV4-1 and TRBJ2-5; D might be TRBD1 or TRBD2, each matching 6 bases. The CDR3 sequence is 16 residues long. CDR1 is MGHRA, CDR2 YSYEKL, per germline. V was trimmed by 1 base and J by 5 bases, leaving 17 bases between them. The CDR3 region is CASSQAGAPGRETQYF. CDR3 nucleotide sequence: TGCGCCAGCAGCCAAGCAGGGGCCCCAGGGAGGGAGACCCAGTACTTC.

The chain employs TRBV29-1 and TRBJ1-4; no definite D call. Germline V lookup: CDR1 SQVTM, CDR2 ANQGSEA. Trimming shortened V by 4 bases and J by 8 bases, and 14 bases separated the two germline ends. This CDR3 spans 13 amino acids. The CDR3 DNA is TGCAGCGTTGTTGATACCACAGTCGAAAAACTGTTTTTT. Encoded protein: CSVVDTTVEKLFF. Full variable domain (missing parts from reference TRBV29-1 and TRBJ1-4): SAVISQKPSRDICQRGTSLTIQCQVDSQVTMMFWYRQQPGQSLTLIATANQGSEATYESGFVIDKFPISRPNLTFSTLTVSNMSPEDSSIYLCSVVDTTVEKLFFGSGTQLSVL.

The V call is TRBV15, the J call TRBJ2-5, with D perhaps TRBD1 or TRBD2 (5 bases each). CDR1 and CDR2 (germline): LNHNV, YYDKDF (reference sequence). Trimming removed 0 bases from V and 6 bases from J, with 17 bases in between. The CDR3 consists of 16 residues. CDR3 sequence (DNA): TGTGCCACCAGCAGAGATACAGGATCGGGGTCGAAGACCCAGTACTTC. This sequence encodes CATSRDTGSGSKTQYF.

The chain employs TRBV6-5 and TRBJ2-2, with D perhaps matching TRBD1 (6 bases). V lost 2 bases, J lost 7 bases, and 11 bases lay in between. Per the germline V gene, CDR1 is MNHEY and CDR2 is SVGAGI. This CDR3 spans 14 amino acids. The CDR3 nucleotides are TGTGCCAGCAGTTACAACACAGGGTTCGGGGAGCTGTTTTTT. Translated, it gives CASSYNTGFGELFF.

This clonotype came up a few times. This chain links TRBV12-3 or TRBV12-4 with TRBJ1-1; D is possibly TRBD1 (6 bases). The CDR3 runs 12 residues. V lost 8 bases to trimming and J lost 6 bases, with 13 bases between them. CDR3 protein: CASGSGEAEAFF. CDR3 bases: TGTGCCAGCGGATCAGGGGAAGCTGAAGCTTTCTTT.

This clonotype was recorded at least ten times. J is TRBJ2-2 and V is TRBV7-2; a possible D gene is TRBD1 (5 bases). The CDR3 contains 15 residues. Germline CDR1 and CDR2: SGHTA and FQGNSA. Between the trimmed V and J ends, which lost 1 base and 4 bases, there was a span of 10 bases. CDR3 loop: CASSLVHRSTGELFF. CDR3 sequence (DNA): TGTGCCAGCAGCTTAGTTCACAGGAGCACCGGGGAGCTGTTTTTT. The full variable domain, its missing parts supplied by reference TRBV7-2 and TRBJ2-2, is GAGVSQSPSNKVTEKGKDVELRCDPISGHTALYWYRQSLGQGLEFLIYFQGNSAPDKSGLPSDRFSAERTGGSVSTLTIQRTQQEDSAVYLCASSLVHRSTGELFFGEGSRLTVL.

Ten or more counts support this clonotype. The rearrangement uses TRBV29-1 and TRBJ1-3; TRBD1 agrees at 9 bases. The V segment lost 6 bases and the J segment 4 bases; nucleotides outside the gene matches: 4. The CDR3 is 13 amino acids. From germline, CDR1 is SQVTM and CDR2 ANQGSEA. The chain's CDR3 is CSVDDRGGNTIYF. In DNA form, the CDR3 reads TGCAGCGTCGATGACAGGGGGGGAAACACCATATATTTT.

This clonotype showed up many times. This chain joins TRBV5-1 and TRBJ1-2; D not resolved. V was clipped by 0 bases and J by 8 bases, with 17 bases between them. Germline V gene sequence: CDR1 SGHRS, CDR2 YFSETQ. This CDR3 is built from 15 residues. The CDR3 loop reads CASSLGLADAAGYTF. The CDR3 DNA reads as TGCGCCAGCAGCTTGGGATTGGCAGACGCCGCAGGCTACACCTTC. Full variable domain (outside the CDR3, taken from reference TRBV5-1 and TRBJ1-2): KAGVTQTPRYLIKTRGQQVTLSCSPISGHRSVSWYQQTPGQGLQFLFEYFSETQRNKGNFPGRFSGRQFSNSRSEMNVSTLELGDSALYLCASSLGLADAAGYTFGSGTRLTVV.

The V gene is TRBV12-3 or TRBV12-4, the J gene TRBJ1-4; TRBD1 agrees at 8 bases. V trimming: 6 bases; J trimming: 7 bases; junction bases outside the gene matches: 10. The CDR3 has 15 residues. The CDR3 loop reads CASSTGQGLIEKLFF. CDR3 nucleotides: TGTGCCAGCAGCACCGGACAGGGCCTAATTGAAAAACTGTTTTTT.

This clonotype was recorded at least ten times. The CDR3 region is CASSRAEGSKAFF. In nucleotides, the CDR3 is TGTGCCAGCAGCCGGGCCGAGGGTTCAAAAGCTTTCTTT. The V call is TRBV7-9, the J call TRBJ1-1; D ambiguous. Germline loops: CDR1 SEHNR, CDR2 FQNEAQ (reference sequence). The CDR3 spans 13 residues. Trimming removed 5 bases from V and 9 bases from J, with 16 bases in between.

On this clonotype: A junction boundary mismatches the germline segment, possibly from a read error. This sequence joins TRBV3-1 and TRBJ2-7; 7 nucleotides align to TRBD2. This CDR3 has 12 amino acids. Germline V gene data show CDR1 as LGHDT and CDR2 as YNNKEL (reference sequence). The CDR3 DNA sequence: TGTGCCAGCAGCCGGACTAGAAGTGATCCAGACTTC. It yields the protein CASSRTRSDPDF.